This T cell receptor (beta chain) emerged from a study of control samples from healthy donors and cancer patients. The V end lost 0 bases, the J end lost 2 bases, and 9 bases lay between the germline ends. CDR1 and CDR2 from the germline V gene are SGHAT and FQNNGV. The CDR3 is made up of 15 amino acids. Here immunoSEQ multiplex PCR was the method, and the copy in TCRdb shows in-frame clones only, minus some. The table has approximately 120,000 clones, 90% seen once; the top ten hold under 4.5%. The chain uses TRBV11-2 and TRBJ2-3, with D possibly matching TRBD1 (5 bases). Sequenced input: blood. The sequence was obtained from a human donor in good health. The donor label of this sample is uncertain. The CDR3 DNA follows: TGTGCCAGCAGCTTAGATCAGGGTACCACAGATACGCAGTATTTT. Its translation is CASSLDQGTTDTQYF.